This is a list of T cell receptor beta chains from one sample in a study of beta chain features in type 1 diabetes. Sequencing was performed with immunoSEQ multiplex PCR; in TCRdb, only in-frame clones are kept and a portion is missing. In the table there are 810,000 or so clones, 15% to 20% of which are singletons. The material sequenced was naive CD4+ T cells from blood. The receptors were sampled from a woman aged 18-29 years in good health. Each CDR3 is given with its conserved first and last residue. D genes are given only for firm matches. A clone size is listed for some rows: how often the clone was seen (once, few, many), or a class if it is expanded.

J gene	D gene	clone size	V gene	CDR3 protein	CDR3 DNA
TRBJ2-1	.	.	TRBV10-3	CAISGSFNEQFF	TGTGCCATCAGTGGATCGTTCAATGAGCAGTTCTTC
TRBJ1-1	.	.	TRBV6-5	CASSSPSGRVTEAFF	TGTGCCAGCAGTTCCCCCTCGGGACGCGTCACTGAAGCTTTCTTT
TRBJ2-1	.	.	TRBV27	CASSRPGQGINEQFF	TGTGCCAGCAGCCGGCCGGGACAAGGGATAAATGAGCAGTTCTTC
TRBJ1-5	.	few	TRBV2	CASSESPDSSNQPQHF	TGTGCCAGCAGTGAATCACCGGACAGCAGCAATCAGCCCCAGCATTTT
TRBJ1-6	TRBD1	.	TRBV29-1	CSAIDRVGSPLHF	TGCAGCGCCATCGACAGGGTCGGTTCACCCCTCCACTTT
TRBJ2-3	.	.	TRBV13	CASSLIRENTDTQYF	TGTGCCAGCAGCTTAATACGGGAGAACACAGATACGCAGTATTTT
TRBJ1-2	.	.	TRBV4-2	CASSGSRIYGYTF	TGTGCCAGCAGCGGGAGTAGGATCTATGGCTACACCTTC
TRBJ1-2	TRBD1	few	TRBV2	CASQFGQGLFGGYTF	TGTGCCAGCCAGTTTGGACAGGGCTTATTTGGAGGCTACACCTTC
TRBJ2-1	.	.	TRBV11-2	CASSYHNSEQFF	TGTGCCAGCAGCTACCACAATAGTGAGCAGTTCTTC
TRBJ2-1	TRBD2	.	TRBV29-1	CSVAGLAGGGLVF	TGCAGCGTTGCCGGACTAGCGGGAGGAGGTCTAGTCTTC
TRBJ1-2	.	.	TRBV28	CASSLGAGNYGYTF	TGTGCCAGCAGCCTAGGGGCGGGGAACTATGGCTACACCTTC
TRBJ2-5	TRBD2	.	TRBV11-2	CASTRTSGSRESQYF	TGTGCCAGCACCCGGACTAGCGGGAGTAGAGAGTCCCAGTACTTC
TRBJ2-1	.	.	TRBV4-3	CASSQDSRYNEQFF	TGCGCCAGCAGCCAGGATAGTCGCTACAATGAGCAGTTCTTC
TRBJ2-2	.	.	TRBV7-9	CASSRGTGELFF	TGTGCCAGCTCTAGGGGCACCGGGGAGCTGTTTTTT
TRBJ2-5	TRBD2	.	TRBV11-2	CASSSRLAGVVVTQYF	TGTGCCAGCAGCTCCCGACTAGCGGGAGTCGTAGTGACCCAGTACTTC
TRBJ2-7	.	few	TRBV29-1	CSVEFVDEQYF	TGCAGCGTTGAATTCGTAGACGAGCAGTACTTC
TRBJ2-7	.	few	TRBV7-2	CASSLVYNAGYEQYF	TGTGCCAGCAGCTTAGTTTATAACGCGGGCTACGAGCAGTACTTC